A selection of T cell receptor beta chains follows, all from one sample in a study of PD-1 blockade in classical Hodgkin lymphoma. TCRdb keeps only in-frame clones here, not all; method: immunoSEQ multiplex PCR. The sample lists tens of thousands of clones, approximately 70% seen once, with almost 4% in the top ten. Sample: peripheral blood mononuclear cells (PBMCs), taken before the second cycle of nivolumab. Source of these receptors: a human donor with classical Hodgkin lymphoma. Each CDR3 is given with its conserved first and last residue. A D gene is named only where the DNA matches it firmly. The size of a clone is reported for some rows only, either as once, few or many, or as a class for expanded clones.

d_gene: TRBD2
v_gene: TRBV7-9
abundance: -
j_gene: TRBJ2-1
CDR3aa: CASSPWGTSGSHEQFF

d_gene: TRBD2
v_gene: TRBV9
abundance: once
j_gene: TRBJ2-7
CDR3aa: CASSVGAGSYEQYF

d_gene: -
v_gene: TRBV4-1
abundance: medium-sized
j_gene: TRBJ1-4
CDR3aa: CASSAPRINEKLFF

d_gene: -
v_gene: TRBV15
abundance: -
j_gene: TRBJ2-1
CDR3aa: CATSRLSSYNEQFF

d_gene: -
v_gene: TRBV6-5
abundance: few
j_gene: TRBJ1-2
CDR3aa: CASSHGGTYGYTF

d_gene: -
v_gene: TRBV2
abundance: -
j_gene: TRBJ1-5
CDR3aa: CASSEWRVNQPQHF

d_gene: TRBD2
v_gene: TRBV28
abundance: -
j_gene: TRBJ2-2
CDR3aa: CASSPQREGVGELFF

d_gene: TRBD2
v_gene: TRBV19
abundance: -
j_gene: TRBJ2-5
CDR3aa: CASSLTSGSMRETQYF

d_gene: -
v_gene: TRBV6-5
abundance: once
j_gene: TRBJ1-2
CDR3aa: CASSYEGVGNYGYTF

d_gene: -
v_gene: TRBV30
abundance: -
j_gene: TRBJ2-3
CDR3aa: CAWSVRGADTQYF

d_gene: -
v_gene: TRBV5-6
abundance: few
j_gene: TRBJ2-2
CDR3aa: CASSRSFGELFF

d_gene: -
v_gene: TRBV5-1
abundance: -
j_gene: TRBJ2-5
CDR3aa: CASSYTGAQGETQYF

d_gene: TRBD1
v_gene: TRBV28
abundance: few
j_gene: TRBJ2-2
CDR3aa: CASSLILGQVDTGELFF

d_gene: -
v_gene: TRBV28
abundance: -
j_gene: TRBJ2-1
CDR3aa: CASSSGAHHNEQFF

d_gene: TRBD2
v_gene: TRBV7-9
abundance: -
j_gene: TRBJ2-5
CDR3aa: CASSFRGGAQETQYF

d_gene: TRBD1
v_gene: TRBV6-1
abundance: -
j_gene: TRBJ1-2
CDR3aa: CAVVTGDYGYTF

d_gene: -
v_gene: TRBV7-3
abundance: few
j_gene: TRBJ2-2
CDR3aa: CASSRDGNTGELFF

d_gene: TRBD2
v_gene: TRBV7-2
abundance: few
j_gene: TRBJ2-2
CDR3aa: CASSPTSGVLNTGELFF

d_gene: TRBD1
v_gene: TRBV18
abundance: -
j_gene: TRBJ2-1
CDR3aa: CASSPGQGSEQFF

d_gene: TRBD1
v_gene: TRBV6-1
abundance: -
j_gene: TRBJ1-5
CDR3aa: CASSLAPRTGQGPTF

d_gene: -
v_gene: TRBV4-2
abundance: once
j_gene: TRBJ1-1
CDR3aa: CASSTGDEGTEAFF

d_gene: TRBD1
v_gene: TRBV29-1
abundance: -
j_gene: TRBJ1-2
CDR3aa: CSVEGGGPRSYTF

d_gene: -
v_gene: TRBV30
abundance: -
j_gene: TRBJ1-2
CDR3aa: CAFDLLAQGYTF

d_gene: -
v_gene: TRBV19
abundance: -
j_gene: TRBJ2-7
CDR3aa: CASSMNGFYEQYF

d_gene: -
v_gene: TRBV6-6
abundance: once
j_gene: TRBJ1-5
CDR3aa: CASRPAGVGKPQHF

d_gene: -
v_gene: TRBV5-1
abundance: -
j_gene: TRBJ1-5
CDR3aa: CASSYGASEPQHF

d_gene: -
v_gene: TRBV29-1
abundance: -
j_gene: TRBJ1-1
CDR3aa: CSVRPKSGEAFF

d_gene: -
v_gene: TRBV7-2
abundance: few
j_gene: TRBJ2-3
CDR3aa: CASSLGGRDQRNTQYF

d_gene: -
v_gene: TRBV6-1
abundance: -
j_gene: TRBJ2-3
CDR3aa: CASSESHNTDTQYF

d_gene: -
v_gene: TRBV2
abundance: -
j_gene: TRBJ2-7
CDR3aa: CASSAPGHNFYEQYF

d_gene: -
v_gene: TRBV11-2
abundance: -
j_gene: TRBJ2-7
CDR3aa: CASSLDRMGGTDEQYF

d_gene: -
v_gene: TRBV7-9
abundance: few
j_gene: TRBJ1-6
CDR3aa: CASIPQGPHNSPLHF

d_gene: -
v_gene: TRBV6-1
abundance: -
j_gene: TRBJ2-5
CDR3aa: CASSEAGAQETQYF

d_gene: TRBD2
v_gene: TRBV7-9
abundance: -
j_gene: TRBJ2-7
CDR3aa: CASSPGQGLAEQYF

d_gene: -
v_gene: TRBV7-9
abundance: medium-sized
j_gene: TRBJ2-3
CDR3aa: CASSSPTGPPTDTQYF

d_gene: -
v_gene: TRBV7-2
abundance: few
j_gene: TRBJ1-2
CDR3aa: CASSLVSYGYTF

d_gene: TRBD1
v_gene: TRBV6-5
abundance: few
j_gene: TRBJ2-1
CDR3aa: CASSSAGTENYNEQFF

d_gene: -
v_gene: TRBV6-1
abundance: few
j_gene: TRBJ2-7
CDR3aa: CASTNDLYEQYF

d_gene: TRBD1
v_gene: TRBV27
abundance: -
j_gene: TRBJ2-5
CDR3aa: CASSTIDRAGETQYF

d_gene: TRBD1
v_gene: TRBV11-2
abundance: -
j_gene: TRBJ2-7
CDR3aa: CASSFRRTGDSYEQYF

d_gene: -
v_gene: TRBV7-2
abundance: -
j_gene: TRBJ1-1
CDR3aa: CASSFDRMNTEAFF

d_gene: TRBD2
v_gene: TRBV10-3
abundance: -
j_gene: TRBJ2-7
CDR3aa: CAISDSVAGGYEQYF

d_gene: -
v_gene: TRBV9
abundance: -
j_gene: TRBJ1-2
CDR3aa: CASSPMSGQGSGYTF

d_gene: -
v_gene: TRBV4-2
abundance: -
j_gene: TRBJ1-2
CDR3aa: CASSRQAGPGVGYTF

d_gene: -
v_gene: TRBV5-1
abundance: -
j_gene: TRBJ2-3
CDR3aa: CASSLGGSTDTQYF

d_gene: -
v_gene: TRBV4-2
abundance: -
j_gene: TRBJ2-5
CDR3aa: CASSQEAQETQYF

d_gene: TRBD2
v_gene: TRBV7-9
abundance: -
j_gene: TRBJ2-7
CDR3aa: CANSSSGIGWEQYF

d_gene: -
v_gene: TRBV18
abundance: -
j_gene: TRBJ1-2
CDR3aa: CASSPTGGSNYGYTF

d_gene: -
v_gene: TRBV28
abundance: -
j_gene: TRBJ1-5
CDR3aa: CASSLVETGGNQPQHF

d_gene: TRBD2
v_gene: TRBV11-2
abundance: -
j_gene: TRBJ2-3
CDR3aa: CASRIGLMTAGADTQYF

d_gene: -
v_gene: TRBV9
abundance: -
j_gene: TRBJ2-3
CDR3aa: CASSVGTGASTDTQYF